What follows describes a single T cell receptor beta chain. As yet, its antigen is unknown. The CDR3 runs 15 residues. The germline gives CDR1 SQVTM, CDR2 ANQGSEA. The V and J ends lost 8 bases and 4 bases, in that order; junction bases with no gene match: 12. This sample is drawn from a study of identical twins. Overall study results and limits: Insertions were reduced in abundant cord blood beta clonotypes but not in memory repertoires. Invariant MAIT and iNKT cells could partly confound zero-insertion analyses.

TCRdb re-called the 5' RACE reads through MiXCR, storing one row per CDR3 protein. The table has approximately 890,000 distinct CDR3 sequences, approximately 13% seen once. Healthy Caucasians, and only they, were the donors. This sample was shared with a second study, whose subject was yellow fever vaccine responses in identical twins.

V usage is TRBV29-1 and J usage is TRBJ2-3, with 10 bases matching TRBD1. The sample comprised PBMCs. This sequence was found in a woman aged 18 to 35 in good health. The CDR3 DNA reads TGCAGCCCCGCTTTGCGACAGGGGGCTCCAGATACGCAGTATTTT. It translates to CSPALRQGAPDTQYF.